These T cell receptor beta chains were read from a single sample in a study of cytomegalovirus exposure and HLA in healthy donors. Some clones are missing from TCRdb's copy, which holds only in-frame ones; the method was immunoSEQ multiplex PCR. The repertoire holds about 120,000 clones, over 50% seen once, with 8% to 9% in the top ten. Sequenced sample: PBMCs. These receptors were collected from a woman aged 40 to 50 in good health and CMV-seropositive. The CDR3 runs from the conserved cysteine through the conserved F or W. A D gene is named only where the DNA matches it firmly. Size values are once, few and many counts, or a class for expanded clones, and some rows have none.

d_call	clone_size	j_call	v_call	cdr3_aa	cdr3_nt
NA	NA	TRBJ2-3	TRBV5-8	CASSLSGILSTDTQYF	TGTGCCAGCAGCTTGTCGGGTATCCTTAGCACAGATACGCAGTATTTT
TRBD1	NA	TRBJ1-2	TRBV6-6	CASNRQGGDYGYTF	TGTGCCAGCAACCGACAGGGCGGGGACTATGGCTACACCTTC
TRBD2	NA	TRBJ2-2	TRBV5-1	CASSFGLADTGELFF	TGCGCCAGCAGCTTCGGTCTAGCGGACACCGGGGAGCTGTTTTTT
TRBD1	NA	TRBJ1-2	TRBV5-4	CASSLSSGTGLYGYTF	TGTGCCAGCAGCTTGAGCTCCGGGACAGGTCTCTATGGCTACACCTTC
NA	NA	TRBJ1-5	TRBV6-1	CASSGTADQPQHF	TGTGCCAGCAGTGGGACAGCAGATCAGCCCCAGCATTTT
NA	NA	TRBJ1-1	TRBV19	CASSSGRGDTEAFF	TGTGCCAGTAGTTCCGGGCGCGGGGACACTGAAGCTTTCTTT
NA	NA	TRBJ2-5	TRBV5-1	CASSQDSYKETQYF	TGCGCCAGCAGCCAGGACAGCTACAAAGAGACCCAGTACTTC
NA	NA	TRBJ1-3	TRBV30	CAWSSGLAGNTIYF	TGTGCCTGGAGCTCAGGGTTGGCGGGAAACACCATATATTTT
NA	NA	TRBJ1-2	TRBV19	CASTEKSGFYGYTF	TGTGCCAGTACCGAGAAATCAGGGTTTTACGGCTACACCTTC
NA	once	TRBJ1-1	TRBV28	CASSLIATDTEAFF	TGTGCCAGCAGTTTAATTGCTACGGACACTGAAGCTTTCTTT
NA	NA	TRBJ2-1	TRBV5-1	CASSFSRDNEQFF	TGCGCCAGCAGCTTTTCGCGGGACAATGAGCAGTTCTTC